This T cell receptor beta chain appears in the sequencing data of a study of cytomegalovirus exposure and HLA in healthy donors. Study details: In a later analysis, the roughly 120 validation repertoires were reported to have used the same platform as the roughly 730 first-cohort repertoires.

Worth noting for this clone: Its antigen is not identified.

Profiled with immunoSEQ multiplex PCR; TCRdb holds only in-frame clones, not every one. This sample yields about 130,000 clones, of which approximately 89% are seen a single time; 3% to 4% belongs to the top ten. Trimming removed 6 bases from V and 6 bases from J; junction bases left unmatched: 9. Germline V CDR1 and CDR2: SNHLY, FYNNEI. This CDR3 region has 16 residues. Study-level points and caveats: Three chains linked to CMV were shown in vitro to be specific for CMV antigens.

The V and J genes are TRBV2 and TRBJ2-3, with 13 positions matching TRBD2. This TCR was recovered from a man between 25 and 39 years old in good health and CMV-seronegative. Sequenced sample: PBMCs. CDR3 DNA: TGTGCCAGCAGGCGAACTAGCGGGGGGGTATCTGATACGCAGTATTTT. Amino acids: CASRRTSGGVSDTQYF.